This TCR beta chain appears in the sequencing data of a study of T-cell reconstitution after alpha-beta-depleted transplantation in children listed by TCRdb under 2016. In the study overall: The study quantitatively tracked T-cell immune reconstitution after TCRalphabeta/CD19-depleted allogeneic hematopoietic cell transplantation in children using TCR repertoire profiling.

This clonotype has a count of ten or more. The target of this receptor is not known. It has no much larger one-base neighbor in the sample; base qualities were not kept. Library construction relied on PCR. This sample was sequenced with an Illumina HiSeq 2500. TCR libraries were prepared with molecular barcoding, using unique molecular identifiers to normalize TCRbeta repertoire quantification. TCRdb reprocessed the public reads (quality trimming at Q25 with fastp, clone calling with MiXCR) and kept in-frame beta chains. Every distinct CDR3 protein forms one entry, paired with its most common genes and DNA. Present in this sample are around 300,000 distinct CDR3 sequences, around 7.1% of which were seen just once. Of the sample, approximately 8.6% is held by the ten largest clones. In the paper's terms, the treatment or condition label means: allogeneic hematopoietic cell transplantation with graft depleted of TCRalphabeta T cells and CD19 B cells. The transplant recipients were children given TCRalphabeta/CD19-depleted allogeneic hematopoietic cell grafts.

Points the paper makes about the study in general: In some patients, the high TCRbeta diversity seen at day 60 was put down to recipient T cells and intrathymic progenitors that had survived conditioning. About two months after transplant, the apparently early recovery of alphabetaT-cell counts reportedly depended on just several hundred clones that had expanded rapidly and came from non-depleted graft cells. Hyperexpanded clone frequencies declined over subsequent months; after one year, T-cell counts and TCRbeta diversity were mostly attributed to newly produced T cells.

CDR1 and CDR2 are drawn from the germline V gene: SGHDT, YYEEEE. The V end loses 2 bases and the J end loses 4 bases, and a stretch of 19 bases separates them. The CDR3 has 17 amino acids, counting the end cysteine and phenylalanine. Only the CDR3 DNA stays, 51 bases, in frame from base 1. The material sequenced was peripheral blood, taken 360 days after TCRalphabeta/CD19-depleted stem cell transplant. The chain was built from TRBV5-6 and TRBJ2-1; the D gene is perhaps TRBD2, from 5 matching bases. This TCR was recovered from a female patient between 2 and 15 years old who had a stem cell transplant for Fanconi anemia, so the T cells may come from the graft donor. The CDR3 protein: CASSFWRARRTYNEQFF. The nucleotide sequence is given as TGTGCCAGCAGCTTTTGGCGGGCCCGACGAACGTACAATGAGCAGTTCTTC. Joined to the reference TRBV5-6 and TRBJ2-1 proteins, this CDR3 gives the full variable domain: DAGVTQSPTHLIKTRGQQVTLRCSPKSGHDTVSWYQQALGQGPQFIFQYYEEEERQRGNFPDRFSGHQFPNYSSELNVNALLLGDSALYLCASSFWRARRTYNEQFFGPGTRLTVL.